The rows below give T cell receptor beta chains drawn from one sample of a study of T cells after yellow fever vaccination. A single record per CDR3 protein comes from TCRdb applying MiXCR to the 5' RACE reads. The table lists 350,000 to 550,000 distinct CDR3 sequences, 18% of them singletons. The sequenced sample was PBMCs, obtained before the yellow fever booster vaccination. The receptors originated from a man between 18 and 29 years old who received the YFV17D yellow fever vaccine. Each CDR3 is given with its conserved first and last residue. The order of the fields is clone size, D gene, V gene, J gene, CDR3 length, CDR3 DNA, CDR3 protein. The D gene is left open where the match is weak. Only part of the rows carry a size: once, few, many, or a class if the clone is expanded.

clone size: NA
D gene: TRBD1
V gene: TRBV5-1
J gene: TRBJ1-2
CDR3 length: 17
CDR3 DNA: TGCGCCAGCAGTAGGGGCGACAGGGTGGCGCCATACTATGGCTACACCTTC
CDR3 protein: CASSRGDRVAPYYGYTF

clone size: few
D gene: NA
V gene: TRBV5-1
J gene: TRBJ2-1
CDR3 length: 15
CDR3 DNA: TGCGCCAGCAGCGGGCAGGGGGGCCTTTACAATGAGCAGTTCTTC
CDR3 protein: CASSGQGGLYNEQFF

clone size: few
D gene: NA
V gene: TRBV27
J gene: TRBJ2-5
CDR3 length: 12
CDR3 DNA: TGTGCCAGCAGGGGGTTGGGGGAGACCCAGTACTTC
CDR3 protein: CASRGLGETQYF

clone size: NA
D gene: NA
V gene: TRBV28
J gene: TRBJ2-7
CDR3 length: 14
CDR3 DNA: TGTGCCAGCAGTTCTTTTCTGGTCTCCTACGAGCAGTACTTC
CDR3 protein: CASSSFLVSYEQYF

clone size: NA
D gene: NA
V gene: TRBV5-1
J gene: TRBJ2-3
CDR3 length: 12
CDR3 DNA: TGCGCCAGCAACCAAAACGGGGATACGCAGTATTTT
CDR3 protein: CASNQNGDTQYF

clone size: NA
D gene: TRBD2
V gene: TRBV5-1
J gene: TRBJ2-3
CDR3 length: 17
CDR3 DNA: TGCGCCAGCAGCTGGGGACTAGCGGGGACCCTCACAGATACGCAGTATTTT
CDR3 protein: CASSWGLAGTLTDTQYF

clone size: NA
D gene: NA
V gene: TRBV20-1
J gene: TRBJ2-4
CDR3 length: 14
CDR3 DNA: TGCAGTGCTAGAGATTACCGTACGTGGAACATTCAGTACTTC
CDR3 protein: CSARDYRTWNIQYF

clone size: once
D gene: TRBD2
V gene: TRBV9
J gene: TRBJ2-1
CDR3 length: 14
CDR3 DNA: TGTGCCAGCAGCGTTAGCGGGGGGGTTGGTGAGCAGTTCTTC
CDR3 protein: CASSVSGGVGEQFF

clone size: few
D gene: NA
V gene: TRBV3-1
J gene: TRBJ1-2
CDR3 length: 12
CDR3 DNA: TGTGCCAGCAGCCAAGCACAGTCTGGCTACACCTTC
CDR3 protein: CASSQAQSGYTF

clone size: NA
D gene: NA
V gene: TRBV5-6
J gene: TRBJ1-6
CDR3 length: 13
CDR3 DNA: TGTGCCAGCACCTTTCAGGAATTCACACCCCTCCACTTT
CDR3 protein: CASTFQEFTPLHF

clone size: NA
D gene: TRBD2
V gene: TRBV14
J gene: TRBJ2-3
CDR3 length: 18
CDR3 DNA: TGTGCCAGCAGCCCTTACCCAGGACTAGCGGTGATCACAGATACGCAGTATTTT
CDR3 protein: CASSPYPGLAVITDTQYF

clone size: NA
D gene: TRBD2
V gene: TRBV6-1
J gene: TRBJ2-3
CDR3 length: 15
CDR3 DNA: TGTGCCGGGGGGTCGGGGAGGGCCAGCACAGATACGCAGTATTTT
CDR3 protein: CAGGSGRASTDTQYF

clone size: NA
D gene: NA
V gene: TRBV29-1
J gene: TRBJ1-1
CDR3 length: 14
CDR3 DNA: TGCAGCGTTGGATTACCGGGACTATACACTGAAGCTTTCTTT
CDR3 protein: CSVGLPGLYTEAFF

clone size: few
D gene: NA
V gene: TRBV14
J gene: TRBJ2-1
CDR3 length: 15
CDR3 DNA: TGTGCCAGCAGCCAGACCAGGGTCGGGAGAGATGAGCAGTTCTTC
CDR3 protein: CASSQTRVGRDEQFF

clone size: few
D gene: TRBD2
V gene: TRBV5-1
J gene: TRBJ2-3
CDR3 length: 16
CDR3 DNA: TGCGCCAGCAGCTTGGCCGGTCGCGGGGGGTCAGATACGCAGTATTTT
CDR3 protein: CASSLAGRGGSDTQYF

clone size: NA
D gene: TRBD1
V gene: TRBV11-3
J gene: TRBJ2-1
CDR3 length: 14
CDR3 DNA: TGTGCCAGCAGCGCCGACAGGGATATCAATGAGCAGTTCTTC
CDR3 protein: CASSADRDINEQFF

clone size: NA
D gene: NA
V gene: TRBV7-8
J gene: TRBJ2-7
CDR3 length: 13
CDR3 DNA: TGTGCCAGCAGCCTCAACCCGACCTACGAGCAGTACTTC
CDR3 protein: CASSLNPTYEQYF

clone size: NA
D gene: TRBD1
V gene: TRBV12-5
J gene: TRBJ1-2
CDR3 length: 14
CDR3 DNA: TGTGCTAGTGGTTTATCAGGGGGCTTGTATGGCTACACCTTC
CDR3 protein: CASGLSGGLYGYTF

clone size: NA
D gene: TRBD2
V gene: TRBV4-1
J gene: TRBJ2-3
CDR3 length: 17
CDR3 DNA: TGCGCCAGCAGCCAGAGACTAGCAGCGTCTAGCACAGATACGCAGTATTTT
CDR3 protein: CASSQRLAASSTDTQYF

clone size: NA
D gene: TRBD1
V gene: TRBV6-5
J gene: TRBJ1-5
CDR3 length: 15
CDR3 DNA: TGTGCCAGCAGTACGGACAGGTATAGCAATCAGCCCCAGCATTTT
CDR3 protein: CASSTDRYSNQPQHF

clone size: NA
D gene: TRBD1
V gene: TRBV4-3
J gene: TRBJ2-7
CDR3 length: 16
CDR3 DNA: TGCGCCAGCAGCCAAGTGACGACAGGGCGGAGGAACGAGCAGTACTTC
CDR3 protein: CASSQVTTGRRNEQYF

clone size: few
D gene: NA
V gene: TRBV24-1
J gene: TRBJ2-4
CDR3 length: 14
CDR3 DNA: TGTGCCACCAGTGATAAGGACAGCAAAAACATTCAGTACTTC
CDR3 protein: CATSDKDSKNIQYF

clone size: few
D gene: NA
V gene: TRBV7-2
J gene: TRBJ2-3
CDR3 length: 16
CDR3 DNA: TGTGCCAGCAGCTTGGCCTCGGCGGGAACCACAGATACGCAGTATTTT
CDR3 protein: CASSLASAGTTDTQYF

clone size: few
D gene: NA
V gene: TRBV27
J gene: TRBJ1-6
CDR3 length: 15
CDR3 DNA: TGTGCCAGCAGTTTCGCCTACGTGGGGGATTCACCCCTCCACTTT
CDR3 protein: CASSFAYVGDSPLHF

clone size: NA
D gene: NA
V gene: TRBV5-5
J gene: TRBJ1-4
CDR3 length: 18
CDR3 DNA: TGTGCCAGCAGCAAAGCTCGACCCCGGGAGCACACTAATGAAAAACTGTTTTTT
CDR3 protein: CASSKARPREHTNEKLFF

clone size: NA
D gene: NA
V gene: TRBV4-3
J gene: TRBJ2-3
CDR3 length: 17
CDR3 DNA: TGCGCCAGCAGCCAAGATAGATCAGGGTCTAGCACAGATACGCAGTATTTT
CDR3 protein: CASSQDRSGSSTDTQYF

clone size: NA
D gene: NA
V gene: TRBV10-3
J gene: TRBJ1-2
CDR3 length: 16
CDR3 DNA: TGTGCCATCAGTGATACCAACCGGGACCTCAACTATGGCTACACCTTC
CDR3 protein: CAISDTNRDLNYGYTF

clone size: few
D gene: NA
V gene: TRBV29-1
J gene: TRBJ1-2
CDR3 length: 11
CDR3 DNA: TGCAGCGTAGCGGGGTTCTATGGCTACACCTTC
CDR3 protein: CSVAGFYGYTF

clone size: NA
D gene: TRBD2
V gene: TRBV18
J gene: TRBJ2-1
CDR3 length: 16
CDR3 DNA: TGTGCCAGCTCACCACGACGGCGGGGGGGCATCAATGAGCAGTTCTTC
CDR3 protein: CASSPRRRGGINEQFF

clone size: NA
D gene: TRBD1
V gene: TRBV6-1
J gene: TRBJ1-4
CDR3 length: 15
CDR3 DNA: TGTGCCAGCAGTAACCGGGACAGCTCAAATGAAAAACTGTTTTTT
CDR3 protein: CASSNRDSSNEKLFF

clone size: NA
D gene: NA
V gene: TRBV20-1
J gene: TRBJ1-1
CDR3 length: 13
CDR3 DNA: TGCAGTGCTAGACTAGGACCGAACACTGAAGCTTTCTTT
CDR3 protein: CSARLGPNTEAFF

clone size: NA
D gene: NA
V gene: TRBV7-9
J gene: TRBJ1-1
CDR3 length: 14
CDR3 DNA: TGTGCCAGCAGCTTCGGAGGGGGAGACACTGAAGCTTTCTTT
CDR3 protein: CASSFGGGDTEAFF

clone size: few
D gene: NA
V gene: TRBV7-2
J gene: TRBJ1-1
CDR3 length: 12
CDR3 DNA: TGTGCCAGCAGCCCAACTCCCACGGCAGCTTTCTTT
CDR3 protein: CASSPTPTAAFF

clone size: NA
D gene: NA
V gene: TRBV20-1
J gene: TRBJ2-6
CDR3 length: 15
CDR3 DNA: TGCAGTGCTAAGGATTCGGGCTCTGGGGCCAACGTCCTGACTTTC
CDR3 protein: CSAKDSGSGANVLTF

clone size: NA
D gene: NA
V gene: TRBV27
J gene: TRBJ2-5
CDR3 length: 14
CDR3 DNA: TGTGCCAGCAGTTTACTGGGGTACCAAGAGACCCAGTACTTC
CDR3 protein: CASSLLGYQETQYF

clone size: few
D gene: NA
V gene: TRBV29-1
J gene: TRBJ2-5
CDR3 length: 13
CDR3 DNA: TGCAGCGTTGAGTGGAGGGGGCGAGAGACCCAGTACTTC
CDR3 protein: CSVEWRGRETQYF

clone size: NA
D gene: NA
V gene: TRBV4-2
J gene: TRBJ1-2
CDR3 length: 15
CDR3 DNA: TGTGCCAGCAGCCAAGTTGTTCACAGGGTGGACGGCTACACCTTC
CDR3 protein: CASSQVVHRVDGYTF

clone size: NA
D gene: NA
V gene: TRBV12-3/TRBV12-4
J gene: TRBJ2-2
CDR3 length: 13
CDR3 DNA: TGTGCCAGCAGTTGGGGCACGACCGGGGAGCTGTTTTTT
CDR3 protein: CASSWGTTGELFF

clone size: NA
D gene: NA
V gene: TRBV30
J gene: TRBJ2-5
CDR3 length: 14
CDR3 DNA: TGTGCCTGGACCTCAGGCCTGGGGAAGGAGACCCAGTACTTC
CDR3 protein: CAWTSGLGKETQYF

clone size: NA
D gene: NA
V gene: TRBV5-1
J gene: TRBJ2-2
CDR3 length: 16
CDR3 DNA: TGCGCCAGCAGCTTGGTGGTGGGGGCGGACACCGGGGAGCTGTTTTTT
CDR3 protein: CASSLVVGADTGELFF

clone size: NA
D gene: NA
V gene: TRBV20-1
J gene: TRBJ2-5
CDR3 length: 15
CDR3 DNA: TGCAGTGCTGGAGGGGGCGGGCGGGGCGACGAGACCCAGTACTTC
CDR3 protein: CSAGGGGRGDETQYF

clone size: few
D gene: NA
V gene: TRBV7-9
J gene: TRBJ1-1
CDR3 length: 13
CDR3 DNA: TGTGCCAGCAGCTTAGTTTTGGTGGGAGAAGCTTTCTTT
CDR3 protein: CASSLVLVGEAFF

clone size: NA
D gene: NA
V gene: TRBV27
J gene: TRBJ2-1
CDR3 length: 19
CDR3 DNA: TGTGCCAGCAGTTTATCGCCCTGGAGGGGGGCGGGCAGGTACAATGAGCAGTTCTTC
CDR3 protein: CASSLSPWRGAGRYNEQFF

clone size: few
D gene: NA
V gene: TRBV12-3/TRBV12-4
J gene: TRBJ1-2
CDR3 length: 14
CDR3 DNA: TGTGCCAGCAGGGGGGCGGGACGGTGGCTCGGCTACACCTTC
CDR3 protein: CASRGAGRWLGYTF

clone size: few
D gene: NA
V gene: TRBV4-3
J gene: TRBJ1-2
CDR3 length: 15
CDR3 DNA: TGCGCCAGCAGCCAAGAGTGGACTGACAGAATTGGCTACACCTTC
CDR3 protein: CASSQEWTDRIGYTF

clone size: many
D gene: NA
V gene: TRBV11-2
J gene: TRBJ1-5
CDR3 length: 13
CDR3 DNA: TGTGCCAGCAGCCGTGAGGAGAATCAGCCCCAGCATTTT
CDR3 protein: CASSREENQPQHF

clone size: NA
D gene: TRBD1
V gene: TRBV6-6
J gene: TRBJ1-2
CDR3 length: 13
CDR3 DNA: TGTGCCAGCACCAGACAGGGGGACTATGGCTACACCTTC
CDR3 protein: CASTRQGDYGYTF

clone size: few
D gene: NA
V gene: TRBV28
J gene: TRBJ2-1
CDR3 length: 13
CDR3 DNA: TGTGCCAGCAGCCCGACAGAGAACAATGAGCAGTTCTTC
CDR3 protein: CASSPTENNEQFF

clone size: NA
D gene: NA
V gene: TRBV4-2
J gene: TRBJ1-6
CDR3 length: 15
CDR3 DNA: TGTGCCAGCAGCCAAGATGACGATAAGTATTCACCCCTCCACTTT
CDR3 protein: CASSQDDDKYSPLHF

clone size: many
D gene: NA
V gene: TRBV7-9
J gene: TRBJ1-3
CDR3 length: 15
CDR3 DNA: TGTGCCAGCAGCCCAAGGGGTAACTCTGGAAACACCATATATTTT
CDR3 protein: CASSPRGNSGNTIYF

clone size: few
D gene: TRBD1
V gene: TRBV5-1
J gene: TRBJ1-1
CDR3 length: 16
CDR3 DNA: TGCGCCAGCAGCTTGTGGAATACCCCAGGGGGTACTGAAGCTTTCTTT
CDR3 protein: CASSLWNTPGGTEAFF

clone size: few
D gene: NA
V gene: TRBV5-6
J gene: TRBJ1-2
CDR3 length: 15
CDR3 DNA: TGTGCCAGCAGCCCGGATGTTGCCATTGTCTATGGCTACACCTTC
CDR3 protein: CASSPDVAIVYGYTF

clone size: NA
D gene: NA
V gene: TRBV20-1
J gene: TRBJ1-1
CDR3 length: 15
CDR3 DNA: TGCAGTGCTAAAGCAAGCTTAACCATGAACACTGAAGCTTTCTTT
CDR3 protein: CSAKASLTMNTEAFF

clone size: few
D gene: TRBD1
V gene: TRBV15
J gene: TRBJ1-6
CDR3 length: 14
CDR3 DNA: TGTGCCACCAGCAGGGGACAGGGGAATTCACCCCTCCACTTT
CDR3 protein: CATSRGQGNSPLHF

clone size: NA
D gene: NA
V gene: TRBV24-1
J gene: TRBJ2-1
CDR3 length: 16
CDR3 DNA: TGTGCCACCAGTGATCCGGGGGAACCCTCCTACAATGAGCAGTTCTTC
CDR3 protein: CATSDPGEPSYNEQFF

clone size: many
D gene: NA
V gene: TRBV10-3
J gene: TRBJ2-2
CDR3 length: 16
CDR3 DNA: TGTGCCATCACCGCGGGGACAGATACGAACACCGGGGAGCTGTTTTTT
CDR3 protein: CAITAGTDTNTGELFF

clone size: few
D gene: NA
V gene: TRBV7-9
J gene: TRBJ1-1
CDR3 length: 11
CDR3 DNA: TGTGCCAGCAGCTTAGGTAGGGGAGCTTTCTTT
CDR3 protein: CASSLGRGAFF

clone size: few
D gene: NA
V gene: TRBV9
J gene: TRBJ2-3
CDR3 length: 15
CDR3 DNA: TGTGCCAGCAGCGTGAGCCCAGTAGGCACAGATACGCAGTATTTT
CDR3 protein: CASSVSPVGTDTQYF

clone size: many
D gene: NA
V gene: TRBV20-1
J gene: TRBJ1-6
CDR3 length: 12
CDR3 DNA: TGCAGTGCTAGGGGGGATAATTCACCCCTCCACTTT
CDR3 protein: CSARGDNSPLHF

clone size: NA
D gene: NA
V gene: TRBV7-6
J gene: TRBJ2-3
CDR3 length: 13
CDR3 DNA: TGTGCCAGCAGCTTCGTTCTGGCAGATACGCAGTATTTT
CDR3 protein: CASSFVLADTQYF